This T cell receptor (beta chain) originates from a study of response to subunit inactivated influenza vaccine. Trimming at V came to 8 bases and at J to 2 bases, leaving 3 bases not matched to a gene. This CDR3 spans 12 amino acids. Germline V CDR1 and CDR2: ENHRY, SYGVKD. The table lists this clonotype with many counts. Antigen unknown. TCRdb passed the RT-PCR reads through MiXCR, listing each CDR3 protein once. This table holds about 700,000 distinct CDR3 sequences, approximately 15% found once. Whole-study results and caveats: It was the authors' suggestion that each seasonal influenza vaccination recruits few new T cells.

The input for sequencing was PBMCs from blood, taken around 14 days before vaccination. The V call is TRBV10-3, the J call TRBJ2-7; the match to TRBD2 covers 7 bases. The clonotype comes from a man aged 45-65 years who received an inactivated influenza vaccine. The CDR3 loop is CAIGEGTYEQYF. The CDR3 nucleotides are TGTGCCATCGGGGAGGGAACCTACGAGCAGTACTTC.